This T cell receptor beta chain was captured in a study of PD-1 blockade in mismatch repair-deficient tumors (dated 2017 in TCRdb). As for the study more broadly: Between late 2013 and September 2016, the trial enrolled fewer than 95 consecutive patients with about twelve mismatch repair-deficient cancer types, every one of whom had been previously treated and was progressing. Deep sequencing of TCR CDR3 regions was used to track tumor-associated T cell clones in peripheral blood of patients responding to PD-1 blockade.

For every enrolled patient, mismatch repair deficiency was confirmed by either polymerase chain reaction or immunohistochemistry. A few patients who responded to pembrolizumab therapy underwent TCR sequencing. The phase II trial prospectively tested pembrolizumab PD-1 blockade in advanced mismatch repair-deficient cancers regardless of tissue of origin. Peripheral blood T cell samples were gathered serially, both before PD-1 blockade started and at multiple time points afterward. Blood sampling times were expressed in weeks after the first pembrolizumab dose. Receptor libraries were prepared by the immunoSEQ multiplex PCR assay. Imported from immuneACCESS, the table was reduced by TCRdb to in-frame sequences with V and J called. These copies leave out some clones; in studies compared against another copy, an unresolved V gene accounts for under half, and the cause of the remainder is not known. Present in this sample are about 79,000 clones, 80% to 90% of which were seen just once. The top ten clones comprise around 5.1% of the sample.

In regard to this clone: Its antigen specificity is not known. Within one base of it there is no much larger clone, and no base qualities were kept.

Broad study findings and their caveats: Clones residing in the tumor, which were often undetectable in blood before treatment, expanded quickly after pembrolizumab and then contracted, generally before radiologic responses.

Measured from the cysteine to the phenylalanine, the CDR3 is 14 residues long. Here the CDR3 DNA is all that survives: 42 bases in frame from base 1. From V the trimming removes 0 bases and from J it removes 4 bases, while the gene matches leave 2 bases of the junction unaccounted for. For CDR1 and CDR2, the germline V gene lists SGDLS and YYNGEE. This chain is built from TRBV9 and TRBJ2-7; the central 9 bases match TRBD2. This receptor was identified in an adult with mismatch repair-deficient cancer. The starting material was peripheral blood, obtained 44 weeks after starting pembrolizumab. The CDR3 reads CASSVGSGSYEQYF. The bases read TGTGCCAGCAGCGTAGGTAGCGGGAGTTACGAGCAGTACTTC.